The clone carrying this TCR beta chain was picked up many times. TCRdb ran MiXCR on the 5' RACE reads and lists one entry per CDR3 protein. The sample includes about 36,000 distinct CDR3 sequences, less than 5.5% of them seen just once. These data come from a study of spatial heterogeneity in lung cancer. Trimming stripped 6 bases from V and 3 bases from J, with 17 bases between. The CDR3 runs to 15 residues. Time point of the sample: sample taken at primary tumor resection. Without sorting, whole RNA was sequenced from tumor, nontumor lung or frozen PBMC. The rearrangement links TRBV12-3 or TRBV12-4 to TRBJ2-5, with a possible D match to TRBD2 (6 bases). Sequencing was performed on PBMCs, taken at surgery. This sequence originates from a female donor with early-stage non-small cell lung cancer. The CDR3 region is CASSTLASREETQYF. The CDR3, as DNA: TGTGCCAGCAGCACCCTAGCGTCCCGTGAAGAGACCCAGTACTTC.